These T cell receptor beta chains were read from a single sample in a study of CD8+CD57+ T cells in acquired aplastic anemia. TCRdb re-analysed the reads in MiXCR, keeping a single row per CDR3 protein. The sample comprises approximately 99,000 distinct CDR3 sequences, around 53% of which are singletons, and around a third rests with the top ten. Material: sorted CD4+, CD8+, or CD8+CD57+ T cells (not recorded which) from PBMCs. The source of these receptors is a human donor in good health, serving as a control. Both conserved end residues are part of each CDR3. Fields, in order: J gene, clone size, CDR3 length, D gene, V gene, CDR3 DNA, CDR3 protein. A D gene is named only where the DNA matches it firmly. Clone size is given for some rows only: seen once, a few or many times, or a class if the clone is expanded.

J gene: TRBJ1-2; clone size: many; CDR3 length: 13; D gene: NA; V gene: TRBV19; CDR3 DNA: TGTGCCAGTAGTTTCGGCCAGAACTATGGCTACACCTTC; CDR3 protein: CASSFGQNYGYTF
J gene: TRBJ2-1; clone size: NA; CDR3 length: 15; D gene: TRBD1; V gene: TRBV15; CDR3 DNA: TGTGCCACCAGAGGACGGGACAGGGCGAATAATGAGCAGTTCTTC; CDR3 protein: CATRGRDRANNEQFF
J gene: TRBJ2-7; clone size: NA; CDR3 length: 15; D gene: TRBD1; V gene: TRBV9; CDR3 DNA: TGTGCCAGCAGCACCGGGACAGGGACCTACTACGAGCAGTACTTC; CDR3 protein: CASSTGTGTYYEQYF
J gene: TRBJ1-2; clone size: few; CDR3 length: 14; D gene: NA; V gene: TRBV2; CDR3 DNA: TGTGCCAGCTTTCGGGAATCCCTGCTCTATGGCTACACCTTC; CDR3 protein: CASFRESLLYGYTF
J gene: TRBJ2-1; clone size: NA; CDR3 length: 13; D gene: NA; V gene: TRBV7-6; CDR3 DNA: TGTGCCAGCAGCTTAGAAGACGCCAATGAGCAGTTCTTC; CDR3 protein: CASSLEDANEQFF
J gene: TRBJ1-1; clone size: NA; CDR3 length: 15; D gene: NA; V gene: TRBV5-8; CDR3 DNA: TGTGCCTGCAGCCCGTACGGGGGGGGAAACACTGAAGCTTTCTTT; CDR3 protein: CACSPYGGGNTEAFF
J gene: TRBJ1-2; clone size: NA; CDR3 length: 11; D gene: NA; V gene: TRBV5-8; CDR3 DNA: TGTGCCAGCGGGGAATTCTATGGCTACACCTTC; CDR3 protein: CASGEFYGYTF
J gene: TRBJ2-7; clone size: once; CDR3 length: 14; D gene: TRBD1; V gene: TRBV20-1; CDR3 DNA: TGCAGTGCTAGAGTGGGACAGGGATTATACGAGCAGTACTTC; CDR3 protein: CSARVGQGLYEQYF
J gene: TRBJ1-4; clone size: NA; CDR3 length: 9; D gene: NA; V gene: TRBV2; CDR3 DNA: TGTGCCAGCAGTGAAAAACTGTTTTTT; CDR3 protein: CASSEKLFF
J gene: TRBJ1-1; clone size: NA; CDR3 length: 15; D gene: NA; V gene: TRBV29-1; CDR3 DNA: TGCAGCGTTGTGTCTGGGACCTTAATGAACACTGAAGCTTTCTTT; CDR3 protein: CSVVSGTLMNTEAFF
J gene: TRBJ2-7; clone size: NA; CDR3 length: 14; D gene: TRBD1; V gene: TRBV19; CDR3 DNA: TGTGCCAGTAGTGTGACAGGGGTTACCTACGAGCAGTACTTC; CDR3 protein: CASSVTGVTYEQYF
J gene: TRBJ2-3; clone size: NA; CDR3 length: 15; D gene: NA; V gene: TRBV24-1; CDR3 DNA: TGTGCCACCAGGCCAGGCACGTCAACGGTAGATACGCAGTATTTT; CDR3 protein: CATRPGTSTVDTQYF
J gene: TRBJ1-5; clone size: NA; CDR3 length: 15; D gene: NA; V gene: TRBV15; CDR3 DNA: TGTGCCACCAGCCGGGCCCCCAAAAGGAACCAGCCCCAGCATTTT; CDR3 protein: CATSRAPKRNQPQHF
J gene: TRBJ1-2; clone size: NA; CDR3 length: 14; D gene: NA; V gene: TRBV2; CDR3 DNA: TGTGCCAGCAGCTCTAGGCAGGGCCTCTATGGCTACACCTTC; CDR3 protein: CASSSRQGLYGYTF
J gene: TRBJ2-7; clone size: NA; CDR3 length: 15; D gene: TRBD1; V gene: TRBV20-1; CDR3 DNA: TGCAGTTACGCTACTGGGGACAGGCCCTCCTACGAGCAGTACTTC; CDR3 protein: CSYATGDRPSYEQYF
J gene: TRBJ2-5; clone size: many; CDR3 length: 18; D gene: TRBD1; V gene: TRBV20-1; CDR3 DNA: TGCAGTGCGCGCGGGTCGGCGCCCGACAGGGCCACCCAAGAGACCCAGTACTTC; CDR3 protein: CSARGSAPDRATQETQYF
J gene: TRBJ2-7; clone size: many; CDR3 length: 16; D gene: TRBD2; V gene: TRBV9; CDR3 DNA: TGTGCCAGCAGCGTAGCACCCCCCGCGGGGGCCTACGAGCAGTACTTC; CDR3 protein: CASSVAPPAGAYEQYF